Listed below are T cell receptor beta chains from one sample, sequenced in a study of T cell responses to AZD1222 COVID-19 vaccine. Data came from immunoSEQ multiplex PCR; TCRdb stores just in-frame clones and leaves some out. Of 200,000 or so clones in the sample, more than 75% were seen once. The material was peripheral blood, obtained on day 0 of AZD1222 vaccination. These receptors were taken from an adult in good health. Both conserved end residues are part of each CDR3. D genes are given only for firm matches. Some rows mark clone size as missing; the rest say once, few, many or name a class of expanded clone.

CDR3nt: TGTGCCAGCAGCCCCTACGATTCCTGGGACATCTATGGCTACACCTTC
CDR3aa: CASSPYDSWDIYGYTF
j_gene: TRBJ1-2
v_gene: TRBV7-9
d_gene: NA
abundance: once

CDR3nt: TGTGCCAGCAGCCAAGGGACTAGCCCCAAATTAGTATACAATGAGCAGTTCTTC
CDR3aa: CASSQGTSPKLVYNEQFF
j_gene: TRBJ2-1
v_gene: TRBV3-1/TRBV3-2
d_gene: TRBD2
abundance: NA

CDR3nt: TGTGCCAGCTCACCGACCATGGGATGGACAGGGGGCTCCTACGAGCAGTACTTC
CDR3aa: CASSPTMGWTGGSYEQYF
j_gene: TRBJ2-7
v_gene: TRBV18
d_gene: TRBD1
abundance: NA

CDR3nt: TGTGCCACCAGTGACGAACAGGGGGGCAATCAGCCCCAGCATTTT
CDR3aa: CATSDEQGGNQPQHF
j_gene: TRBJ1-5
v_gene: TRBV24-1
d_gene: TRBD1
abundance: NA

CDR3nt: TGTGCCAGCAGTTACGGACAGAGCTCCTACAATGAGCAGTTCTTC
CDR3aa: CASSYGQSSYNEQFF
j_gene: TRBJ2-1
v_gene: TRBV6-5
d_gene: NA
abundance: NA

CDR3nt: TGTGCCAGCAGCCTATTGGGTCGACTAGCGGGCACCGGGGAGCTGTTTTTT
CDR3aa: CASSLLGRLAGTGELFF
j_gene: TRBJ2-2
v_gene: TRBV7-3
d_gene: TRBD2
abundance: NA

CDR3nt: TGTGCCAGCAGCTGGGACTTCTACGAGCAGTACTTC
CDR3aa: CASSWDFYEQYF
j_gene: TRBJ2-7
v_gene: TRBV7-2
d_gene: NA
abundance: NA

CDR3nt: TGTGCCAGCAGAACTAGCGGGGGACAAAATGAGCAGTTCTTC
CDR3aa: CASRTSGGQNEQFF
j_gene: TRBJ2-1
v_gene: TRBV5-5
d_gene: TRBD2
abundance: NA

CDR3nt: TGTGCCAGCTCACCGGGTGAAAAACTGTTTTTT
CDR3aa: CASSPGEKLFF
j_gene: TRBJ1-4
v_gene: TRBV18
d_gene: NA
abundance: NA

CDR3nt: TGTGCCAGCAGTTCCTCGCCGGGGGACAGGGGGTTATGGGAGACCCAGTACTTC
CDR3aa: CASSSSPGDRGLWETQYF
j_gene: TRBJ2-5
v_gene: TRBV7-9
d_gene: TRBD1
abundance: NA

CDR3nt: TGCGCCAGCAGCTTAGCCCCTAGCGGCACAGATACGCAGTATTTT
CDR3aa: CASSLAPSGTDTQYF
j_gene: TRBJ2-3
v_gene: TRBV5-1
d_gene: NA
abundance: NA

CDR3nt: TGTGCCAGCAGTCTTGCGGGACAGGGCAACTATGGCTACACCTTC
CDR3aa: CASSLAGQGNYGYTF
j_gene: TRBJ1-2
v_gene: TRBV28
d_gene: TRBD1
abundance: NA

CDR3nt: TGTGCCAGCAGGAAGAGACCTCTAACTAATGAAAAACTGTTTTTT
CDR3aa: CASRKRPLTNEKLFF
j_gene: TRBJ1-4
v_gene: TRBV28
d_gene: NA
abundance: NA

CDR3nt: TGTGCCTCCGCGGACCGGTCCTACAATGAGCAGTTCTTC
CDR3aa: CASADRSYNEQFF
j_gene: TRBJ2-1
v_gene: TRBV9
d_gene: NA
abundance: NA

CDR3nt: TGTGCCAGCAGTGACGAAATGGACAGGGGAAACTATGGCTACACCTTC
CDR3aa: CASSDEMDRGNYGYTF
j_gene: TRBJ1-2
v_gene: TRBV6-4
d_gene: TRBD1
abundance: NA

CDR3nt: TGTGCCAGCAGACGACAGCCTAGCTCCTACAATGAGCAGTTCTTC
CDR3aa: CASRRQPSSYNEQFF
j_gene: TRBJ2-1
v_gene: TRBV3-1/TRBV3-2
d_gene: NA
abundance: once

CDR3nt: TGTGCCAGCAGCTCGGACTATGGCTACACCTTC
CDR3aa: CASSSDYGYTF
j_gene: TRBJ1-2
v_gene: TRBV7-8
d_gene: NA
abundance: NA

CDR3nt: TGTGCCAGCCGCAAACAGGGTCGGTATGGCTACACCTTC
CDR3aa: CASRKQGRYGYTF
j_gene: TRBJ1-2
v_gene: TRBV28
d_gene: NA
abundance: NA

CDR3nt: TGTGCCAGCAGCGGCGCCCCCGGAGACCGGGGCAATCAGCCCCAGCATTTT
CDR3aa: CASSGAPGDRGNQPQHF
j_gene: TRBJ1-5
v_gene: TRBV9
d_gene: NA
abundance: NA

CDR3nt: TGTGCCAGCAGCCGTGACAGGGGCGGCGGGGAGCTGTTTTTT
CDR3aa: CASSRDRGGGELFF
j_gene: TRBJ2-2
v_gene: TRBV2
d_gene: TRBD1
abundance: NA

CDR3nt: TGCGCCAGCAGCCAGCCGGCCGGGGAGCTGTTTTTT
CDR3aa: CASSQPAGELFF
j_gene: TRBJ2-2
v_gene: TRBV5-1
d_gene: NA
abundance: NA

CDR3nt: TGTGCCAGCAGTGACTCGGCAGGGGAGTGGTATGGCTACACCTTC
CDR3aa: CASSDSAGEWYGYTF
j_gene: TRBJ1-2
v_gene: TRBV6-4
d_gene: NA
abundance: NA

CDR3nt: TGTGCCAGCAGCTTAACAGGACAGAGTCGCGAGCAGTACTTC
CDR3aa: CASSLTGQSREQYF
j_gene: TRBJ2-7
v_gene: TRBV7-7
d_gene: NA
abundance: NA

CDR3nt: TGTGCCAGCAGTGAAAGGGGGGGGGACATCGTTCAGCCCCAGCATTTT
CDR3aa: CASSERGGDIVQPQHF
j_gene: TRBJ1-5
v_gene: TRBV2
d_gene: NA
abundance: NA

CDR3nt: TGTGCCAGCAGCGTTTCCGGGACAGAGACCTACGAGCAGTACTTC
CDR3aa: CASSVSGTETYEQYF
j_gene: TRBJ2-7
v_gene: TRBV9
d_gene: TRBD1
abundance: NA

CDR3nt: TGTGCCAGCATTGGCCGGGGGCGATTGGATGGCTACACCTTC
CDR3aa: CASIGRGRLDGYTF
j_gene: TRBJ1-2
v_gene: TRBV28
d_gene: NA
abundance: NA

CDR3nt: TGCGCCAGCAGCTTCGGGACCTACGAGCAGTACTTC
CDR3aa: CASSFGTYEQYF
j_gene: TRBJ2-7
v_gene: TRBV5-1
d_gene: NA
abundance: once